This TCR beta chain comes out of a study of cytomegalovirus exposure and HLA in healthy donors. Findings of the study overall: According to the study, around 160 TCR beta chains were cytomegalovirus-associated. Reportedly, cytomegalovirus status was diagnosed with high sensitivity and specificity.

CDR3 length: 15 amino acids. Trimming left V 8 bases short and J 4 bases short, with 17 bases between. Germline CDR1 and CDR2: MNHEY and SMNVEV (reference sequence). In the case of this clone: Antigen specificity is unknown.

Clones were read by immunoSEQ multiplex PCR, and TCRdb kept only the in-frame ones, dropping some. The data show approximately 160,000 clones, roughly nine tenths seen once. The rearrangement links TRBV27 to TRBJ2-2, with TRBD2 as a possible D gene (6 bases). The origin of this receptor is a woman under 30 in good health and CMV-seropositive. Material: PBMCs. The CDR3 loop is CASSSAGPSTGELFF. The CDR3 DNA sequence: TGTGCCAGCTCTAGCGCGGGGCCGAGCACCGGGGAGCTGTTTTTT.